Below are 5 T cell receptor beta chains sequenced from a single sample in a study of cytomegalovirus exposure and HLA in healthy donors. Clones were sequenced by immunoSEQ multiplex PCR, and TCRdb holds only the in-frame ones, with some missing. The sample yields approximately 300,000 clones, about nine tenths seen once. Sequenced: PBMCs. These receptors all stem from a woman under 30 in good health and CMV-seronegative.

This clone was counted a single time. The chain joins TRBV7-3 to TRBJ2-7; TRBD1 might be the D (5 bases). The CDR3 is 13 amino acids. CDR1 is SGHTA, CDR2 FQGTGA, per germline. Between the trimmed V and J ends, which lost 5 bases and 0 bases, there was a span of 8 bases. As DNA, the CDR3 is TGTGCCAGCAGCGTACAGGACTCCTACGAGCAGTACTTC. It specifies CASSVQDSYEQYF.

V usage is TRBV5-1 and J usage is TRBJ2-3; D remains unclear. The CDR3 is 16 residues long. Trimming cost V 0 bases and J 2 bases, with 13 bases left between them. Germline V gene lookup returns CDR1 SGHRS and CDR2 YFSETQ. The CDR3 is CASSLVRGDYTDTQYF. The CDR3 bases are TGCGCCAGCAGCTTGGTGCGCGGTGATTACACAGATACGCAGTATTTT.

The table lists this clone with a count of one. The chain employs TRBV5-6 and TRBJ2-7; a weak D match, TRBD1 (5 bases). V lost 3 bases and J 2 bases, leaving 6 bases between the germline ends. Per the germline V gene, CDR1 is SGHDT and CDR2 is YYEEEE. CDR3 length: 12 amino acids. The CDR3 DNA sequence: TGTGCCAGCAGCTGGGGCCCCTACGAGCAGTACTTC. Its translation is CASSWGPYEQYF.

In its sample, this clone was seen once. The gene calls are TRBV7-2 and TRBJ1-5; 10 bases agree with TRBD1. After removal of 0 bases from V and 6 bases from J, the junction contained 11 bases not matched to a gene. Germline loops: CDR1 SGHTA, CDR2 FQGNSA. The CDR3 has 18 amino acids. CDR3 sequence (DNA): TGTGCCAGCAGCTTAGCGGGGCCGGGACAGGGGATAGGTCAGCCCCAGCATTTT. This translates into CASSLAGPGQGIGQPQHF.

The V gene is TRBV18, the J gene TRBJ2-2, with 10 bases that match TRBD2. V lost 0 bases, J lost 6 bases, and 7 bases stayed unmatched. Germline CDR1 KGHSH, CDR2 LQKENI. CDR3 size: 17 residues. The CDR3 loop reads CASSPPGDSGRSGELFF. Here the CDR3 DNA reads TGTGCCAGCTCACCACCTGGCGATAGCGGGAGGTCCGGGGAGCTGTTTTTT.